Below are 30 T cell receptor beta chains sequenced from a single sample in a study of identical twins' blood T cells. MiXCR, run by TCRdb on the 5' RACE reads, gives a single entry per CDR3 protein. The table lists fewer than 450,000 distinct CDR3 sequences, over 25% of them singletons. The sequenced material came from PBMCs. All receptors derive from a woman aged 18 to 49 in good health.

This clonotype was observed a few times. The genes are TRBV29-1 and TRBJ1-2; the match to TRBD1 covers 7 bases. Unmatched junction bases numbered 7, after V lost 6 bases and J lost 6 bases. Looked up from germline, CDR1 is SQVTM and CDR2 is ANQGSEA. The CDR3 consists of 12 residues. CDR3 coding DNA: TGCAGCGTCTCTGCGGGACAGCATGGCTACACCTTC. This encodes CSVSAGQHGYTF. Supplemented by reference TRBV29-1 and TRBJ1-2, the full variable domain reads SAVISQKPSRDICQRGTSLTIQCQVDSQVTMMFWYRQQPGQSLTLIATANQGSEATYESGFVIDKFPISRPNLTFSTLTVSNMSPEDSSIYLCSVSAGQHGYTFGSGTRLTVV.

For this clonotype: A much larger clone lies one base from this, so it may be a read error. This chain joins TRBV6-6 and TRBJ1-2, with D unresolved. Germline V gene lookup returns CDR1 MNHNY and CDR2 SVGAGI (reference sequence). The CDR3 extends over 12 amino acids. V was shortened by 2 bases and J by 8 bases, with 9 bases between the two germline ends. CDR3: CASSYAESGYTF. The CDR3 region has the DNA TGTGCCAGCAGTTACGCGGAAAGCGGCTACACCTTC.

The table lists this clonotype with a count of one. The CDR3 region is CASTYRQGSYGYTF. The CDR3 nucleotides read TGTGCCAGCACCTATCGCCAGGGGTCTTATGGCTACACCTTC. The chain employs TRBV7-9 and TRBJ1-2; D is possibly TRBD1 (6 bases). The germline V gene has CDR1 SEHNR and CDR2 FQNEAQ (reference sequence). The CDR3 is 14 amino acids. V was trimmed by 7 bases and J by 5 bases, leaving 17 bases between them.

V and J are TRBV15 and TRBJ1-1; D call uncertain. CDR3 length equals 14 residues. Looked up from germline, CDR1 is LNHNV and CDR2 is YYDKDF (reference sequence). The V and J ends lost 0 bases and 5 bases respectively, with 10 bases between them. CDR3 sequence (DNA): TGTGCCACCAGCAGAGATACAAGGGTGACTGAAGCTTTCTTT. As protein: CATSRDTRVTEAFF.

The table lists this clonotype with a few counts. The chain carries TRBV4-3 and TRBJ1-2; no clear D gene. Trimming cost V 1 base and J 7 bases, with 10 bases left between them. Germline lookup yields CDR1 LGHNA and CDR2 YSLEER. This CDR3 contains 13 residues. CDR3 nucleotide sequence: TGCGCCAGCAGCCAAGGGCCCGGCGGTGGCTACACCTTC. It translates to CASSQGPGGGYTF.

V usage is TRBV24-1 and J usage is TRBJ1-2, with D uncertain. CDR1 and CDR2 (germline): KGHDR, SFDVKD. Trimming removed 3 bases at V and 9 bases at J, with 13 bases between. There are 13 residues in the CDR3. In DNA form, the CDR3 reads TGTGCCACCAGTGATCCGTCGGGGTATCGCTACACCTTC. This translates into CATSDPSGYRYTF.

The gene calls are TRBV9 and TRBJ1-2; 8 bases fit TRBD1. Germline loops: CDR1 SGDLS, CDR2 YYNGEE. The junction had 15 bases not matched to a gene; V was cut back by 6 bases and J by 5 bases. This CDR3 spans 16 amino acids. The CDR3 DNA is TGTGCCAGCATCGTCGGTGGAGGGCAGGGGGCTTATGGCTACACCTTC. It encodes CASIVGGGQGAYGYTF. Looking up the rest from reference TRBV9 and TRBJ1-2 gives the full variable domain: DSGVTQTPKHLITATGQRVTLRCSPRSGDLSVYWYQQSLDQGLQFLIQYYNGEERAKGNILERFSAQQFPDLHSELNLSSLELGDSALYFCASIVGGGQGAYGYTFGSGTRLTVV.

About this clonotype: Relative to the germline gene, one junction end is altered; a read error may explain this. The chain recombines TRBV12-3 or TRBV12-4 with TRBJ1-5; D gene unclear. The CDR3 covers 17 residues. CDR3 amino acids: CASSLGRSTLGNQPQNF. The CDR3 DNA is TGTGCCAGCAGTTTAGGTAGGTCGACTTTAGGAAATCAGCCCCAGAATTTT.

V and J are TRBV2 and TRBJ2-4; maybe TRBD2 (6 bases). The CDR3 totals 14 residues. Trimming removed 9 bases at V and 0 bases at J, with 12 bases between. The germline gives CDR1 SNHLY, CDR2 FYNNEI. This CDR3 reads CASWDSQAKNIQYF. CDR3 coding DNA: TGTGCCAGTTGGGACTCTCAAGCCAAAAACATTCAGTACTTC.

The V and J genes are TRBV20-1 and TRBJ1-3, with TRBD1 matching 7 bases. Losses at the gene ends were 6 bases for V and 4 bases for J; bases not matched to a gene: 9. The germline gives CDR1 DFQATT, CDR2 SNEGSKA (reference sequence). There are 14 residues in the CDR3. The CDR3 nucleotides read TGCAGTGCGGGCGACAGGGAAGCGGGAAACACCATATATTTT. Protein sequence: CSAGDREAGNTIYF.

At least ten counts were recorded for this clonotype. The chain recombines TRBV20-1 with TRBJ1-4; 10 nucleotides line up with TRBD1. CDR3 size: 15 residues. The germline V gene has CDR1 DFQATT and CDR2 SNEGSKA (reference sequence). The V and J ends lost 4 bases and 7 bases, in that order; junction bases with no gene match: 9. CDR3 sequence: CSAKRQGASTEKLFF. As DNA, the CDR3 is TGCAGTGCTAAAAGACAGGGGGCGTCGACTGAAAAACTGTTTTTT.

This sequence joins TRBV6-5 and TRBJ2-4; 7 bases agree with TRBD1. This CDR3 region has 15 residues. The V and J ends lost 0 bases and 5 bases, in that order; junction bases with no gene match: 4. Germline assignment: CDR1 MNHEY and CDR2 SVGAGI. The CDR3 sequence: CASSYSGQAENIQYF. Here the CDR3 DNA reads TGTGCCAGCAGTTACTCTGGACAGGCGGAAAACATTCAGTACTTC.

This clonotype was recorded a few times. This chain joins TRBV2 and TRBJ2-2, with 7 bases fitting TRBD1. Germline lookup yields CDR1 SNHLY and CDR2 FYNNEI. This CDR3 spans 18 amino acids. The V and J ends lost 6 bases and 3 bases, in that order; junction bases with no gene match: 16. The CDR3 DNA reads TGTGCCAGCAGCCTCGGGACAGAAAGGCTCTTAGACACCGGGGAGCTGTTTTTT. Its protein is CASSLGTERLLDTGELFF.

This chain links TRBV7-9 with TRBJ1-4; TRBD1 is a possible D gene (6 bases). The CDR3 extends over 14 amino acids. In germline, CDR1 is SEHNR, CDR2 FQNEAQ (reference sequence). V was clipped by 2 bases and J by 5 bases, with 9 bases between them. Written as DNA, the CDR3 is TGTGCCAGCAGCTTAACCGACAGGAATGAAAAACTGTTTTTT. Protein product: CASSLTDRNEKLFF.

The CDR3 coding sequence is TGTGCCAGCAGTCCGTGGAGGATTCCCCAGCATTTT. Amino acid sequence: CASSPWRIPQHF. The V gene is TRBV28, the J gene TRBJ1-5; D gene ambiguous. This CDR3 has 12 amino acids. Trimming left V 5 bases short and J 10 bases short, with 12 bases between. The germline CDR1 and CDR2 sequences are MDHEN and SYDVKM.

In its sample, this clonotype was seen many times. The chain employs TRBV20-1 and TRBJ2-7; D is ambiguous. Germline V lookup: CDR1 DFQATT, CDR2 SNEGSKA (reference sequence). V lost 2 bases and J lost 2, with 19 bases in between. This CDR3 contains 16 residues. The CDR3 is CSARTSNTKVTYEQYF. CDR3 bases: TGCAGTGCTAGAACGTCGAACACCAAGGTGACCTACGAGCAGTACTTC.

The genes are TRBV5-1 and TRBJ2-7; D is ambiguous. V was shortened by 6 bases and J by 1 base, with 14 bases between the two germline ends. This CDR3 comprises 14 residues. Germline V lookup: CDR1 SGHRS, CDR2 YFSETQ. The chain's CDR3 is CASKTASLSYEQYF. For the CDR3, the DNA is TGCGCCAGCAAGACTGCCTCCCTTTCCTACGAGCAGTACTTC.

V usage is TRBV6-5 and J usage is TRBJ1-2; maybe TRBD1 (5 bases). Trimming took off 2 bases at V and 0 bases at J, with 10 bases between the two ends. Per the germline V gene, CDR1 is MNHEY and CDR2 is SVGAGI. The CDR3 totals 15 residues. The CDR3 nucleotides read TGTGCCAGCAGTTACCGCCCGGGGGCTAACTATGGCTACACCTTC. Its translation is CASSYRPGANYGYTF.

J is TRBJ1-1 and V is TRBV6-5; maybe TRBD1 (5 bases). Germline values: CDR1 MNHEY, CDR2 SVGAGI. With 6 bases removed from V and 7 bases from J, the gap between germline ends came to 9 bases. The CDR3 runs to 11 residues. The DNA of the CDR3 is TGTGCCAGCAGGGGGCCGGTTGAAGCTTTCTTT. It translates to CASRGPVEAFF.

This clonotype was detected ten times or more. The genes are TRBV29-1 and TRBJ1-1; TRBD1 is a possible D gene (5 bases). Germline values: CDR1 SQVTM, CDR2 ANQGSEA. The V end lost 4 bases, the J end lost 5 bases, and 11 bases lay between the germline ends. The CDR3 length is 12 residues. This CDR3 is CSVARGGTEAFF. The CDR3 nucleotides read TGCAGCGTTGCCCGTGGGGGGACTGAAGCTTTCTTT.

This clonotype was detected only a few times. V gene TRBV6-6 combines with J gene TRBJ1-5; D ambiguous. The CDR3 covers 14 residues. With 2 bases removed from V and 4 bases from J, the gap between germline ends came to 9 bases. From germline, CDR1 is MNHNY and CDR2 SVGAGI (reference sequence). CDR3 loop: CASSYPEDNQPQHF. The CDR3, as DNA: TGTGCCAGCAGTTACCCGGAGGATAATCAGCCCCAGCATTTT.

Of note for this clonotype: A much larger clone sits a single nucleotide away, making a read error possible. V usage is TRBV19 and J usage is TRBJ1-2; TRBD1 might be the D (5 bases). The CDR3 is 12 amino acids. The germline gives CDR1 LNHDA, CDR2 SQIVND (reference sequence). CDR3 coding DNA: TGTGCCAGTAGTACCCGGGACTCTGGCTACATCTTC. It translates to CASSTRDSGYIF.

The V call is TRBV7-9, the J call TRBJ2-1; 8 bases agree with TRBD2. Unmatched junction bases numbered 9, after V lost 11 bases and J lost 0 bases. Germline loops: CDR1 SEHNR, CDR2 FQNEAQ (reference sequence). CDR3 length: 15 amino acids. The CDR3 sequence is CAVLGREVSYNEQFF. In nucleotides, the CDR3 is TGTGCCGTCCTGGGGCGGGAGGTCTCCTACAATGAGCAGTTCTTC.

In DNA, the CDR3 is TGTGCCACCAGCAGAGAAAGGGCCATGAACACTGAAGCTTTCTTT. Its protein product is CATSRERAMNTEAFF. This chain connects TRBV15 to TRBJ1-1; D is unclear. CDR1 is LNHNV and CDR2 is YYDKDF in the germline V gene (reference sequence). The CDR3 spans 15 residues. Deletions cut 0 bases from V and 0 bases from J, with 8 bases between.

The CDR3 DNA sequence: TGTGCCAGCAGCTTAGGGGGAAGGTCCTATAATTCACCCCTCCACTTT. Translation: CASSLGGRSYNSPLHF. The chain has TRBV7-6 and TRBJ1-6; D gene unclear. The CDR3 length is 16 residues. CDR1 SGHVS and CDR2 FNYEAQ come from the germline V gene. V was pared by 1 base and J by 1 base, with 8 bases between. Combining the CDR3 with reference TRBV7-6 and TRBJ1-6 gives the whole variable domain GAGVSQSPRYKVTKRGQDVALRCDPISGHVSLYWYRQALGQGPEFLTYFNYEAQQDKSGLPNDRFSAERPEGSISTLTIQRTEQRDSAMYRCASSLGGRSYNSPLHFGNGTRLTVT.

This clonotype was recorded many times. V and J are TRBV10-3 and TRBJ2-5; D not resolved. The germline CDR1 and CDR2 sequences are ENHRY and SYGVKD. The V end was cut by 2 bases, the J end by 0 bases, with 4 bases between. The CDR3 totals 13 residues. The chain's CDR3 is CAISERHQETQYF. The CDR3 nucleotides read TGTGCCATCAGTGAGAGACACCAAGAGACCCAGTACTTC.

This chain links TRBV23-1 with TRBJ1-4; no definite D call. TRBV23-1 is sorted into the ORF group, with uncertain function. The CDR3 totals 17 residues. V was pared by 6 bases and J by 4 bases, with 21 bases between. CDR3 sequence: CASSQSFGVGDNEKLFF. CDR3 in DNA: TGCGCCAGCAGCCAAAGCTTTGGAGTAGGAGATAATGAAAAACTGTTTTTT.

This clonotype was recorded many times. V usage is TRBV19 and J usage is TRBJ2-3; TRBD2 aligns across 8 bases. The V segment lost 5 bases and the J segment 5 bases; nucleotides outside the gene matches: 9. CDR1 and CDR2 (germline): LNHDA, SQIVND (reference sequence). This CDR3 region has 15 residues. CDR3 sequence: CASSSRTSLGDTQYF. The CDR3 nucleotides read TGTGCCAGTAGTTCCAGGACTAGCCTCGGAGATACGCAGTATTTT.

This clonotype has more than one count but fewer than ten. The rearrangement uses TRBV20-1 and TRBJ2-1; 12 nucleotides agree with TRBD1. Germline CDR1 reads DFQATT; CDR2 reads SNEGSKA (reference sequence). The CDR3 has 15 residues. The trim removed 2 bases at V and 9 bases at J, leaving 8 bases unmatched. The CDR3 sequence: CSARMRDRGRGEQFF. The CDR3 DNA reads TGCAGTGCTAGAATGCGGGACAGGGGGCGTGGTGAGCAGTTCTTC.

The CDR3 DNA sequence: TGTGCCAGCAGCCCCCAGGGTAGGGGCACAGATACGCAGTATTTT. This translates into CASSPQGRGTDTQYF. This chain uses TRBV5-5 with TRBJ2-3, with a possible D match to TRBD1 (5 bases). V was cut by 4 bases and J by 1 base, with 13 bases left in between. This CDR3 is 15 amino acids long. The germline gives CDR1 SGHKS, CDR2 YYEKEE (reference sequence).